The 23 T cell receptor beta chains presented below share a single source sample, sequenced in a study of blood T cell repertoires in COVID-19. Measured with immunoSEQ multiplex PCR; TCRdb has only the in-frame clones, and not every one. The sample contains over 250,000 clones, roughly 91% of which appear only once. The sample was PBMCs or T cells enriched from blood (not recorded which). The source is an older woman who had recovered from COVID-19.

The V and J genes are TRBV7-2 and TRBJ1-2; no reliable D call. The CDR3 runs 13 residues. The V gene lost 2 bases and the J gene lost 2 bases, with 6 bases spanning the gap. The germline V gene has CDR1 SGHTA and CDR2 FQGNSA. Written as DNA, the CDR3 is TGTGCCAGCAGCTTATCCAGGAACTATGGCTACACCTTC. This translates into CASSLSRNYGYTF.

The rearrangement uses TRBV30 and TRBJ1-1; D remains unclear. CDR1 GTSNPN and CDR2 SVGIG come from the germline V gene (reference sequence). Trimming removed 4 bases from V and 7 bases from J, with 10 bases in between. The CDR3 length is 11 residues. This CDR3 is CAWNVGLEAFF. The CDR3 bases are TGTGCCTGGAACGTGGGCCTTGAAGCTTTCTTT.

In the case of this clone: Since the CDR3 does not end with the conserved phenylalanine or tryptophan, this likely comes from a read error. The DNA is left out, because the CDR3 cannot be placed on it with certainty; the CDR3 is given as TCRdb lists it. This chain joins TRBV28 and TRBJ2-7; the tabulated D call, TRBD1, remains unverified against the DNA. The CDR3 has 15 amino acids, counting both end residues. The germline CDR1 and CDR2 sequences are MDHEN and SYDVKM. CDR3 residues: CASSLGPDTGKNWFL.

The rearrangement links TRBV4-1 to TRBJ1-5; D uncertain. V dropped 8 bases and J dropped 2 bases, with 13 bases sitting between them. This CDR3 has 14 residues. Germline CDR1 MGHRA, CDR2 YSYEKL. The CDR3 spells CASSHPGGNQPQHF. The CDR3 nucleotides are TGCGCCAGCTCACATCCGGGAGGCAATCAGCCCCAGCATTTT.

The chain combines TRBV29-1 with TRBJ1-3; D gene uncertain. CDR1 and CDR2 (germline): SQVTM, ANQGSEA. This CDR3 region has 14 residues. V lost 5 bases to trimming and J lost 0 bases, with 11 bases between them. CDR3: CSVTVTSSGNTIYF. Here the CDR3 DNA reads TGCAGCGTTACAGTGACGAGCTCTGGAAACACCATATATTTT.

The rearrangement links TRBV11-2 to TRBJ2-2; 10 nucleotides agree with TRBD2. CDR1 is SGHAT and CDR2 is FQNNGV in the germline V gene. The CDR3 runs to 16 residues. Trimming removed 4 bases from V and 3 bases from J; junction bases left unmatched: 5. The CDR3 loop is CASSSLLAGHTGELFF. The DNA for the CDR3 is TGTGCCAGCAGCTCGCTACTAGCGGGGCACACCGGGGAGCTGTTTTTT.

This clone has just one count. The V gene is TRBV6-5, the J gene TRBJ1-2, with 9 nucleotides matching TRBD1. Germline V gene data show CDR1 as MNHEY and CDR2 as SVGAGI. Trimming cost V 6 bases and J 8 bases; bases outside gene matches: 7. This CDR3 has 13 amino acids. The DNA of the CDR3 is TGTGCCAGCAGACGGACAGGGGAACGGGGCTACACCTTC. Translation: CASRRTGERGYTF.

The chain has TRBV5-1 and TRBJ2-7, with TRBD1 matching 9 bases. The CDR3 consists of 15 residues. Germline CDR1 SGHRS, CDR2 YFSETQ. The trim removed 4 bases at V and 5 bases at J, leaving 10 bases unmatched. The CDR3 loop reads CASSEPGQGFHEQYF. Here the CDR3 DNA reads TGCGCCAGCAGCGAGCCGGGACAGGGTTTCCACGAGCAGTACTTC.

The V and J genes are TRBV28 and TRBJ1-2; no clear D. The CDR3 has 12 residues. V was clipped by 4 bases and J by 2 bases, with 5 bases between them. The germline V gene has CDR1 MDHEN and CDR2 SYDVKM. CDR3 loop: CASSSSNYGYTF. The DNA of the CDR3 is TGTGCCAGCAGTTCCTCCAACTATGGCTACACCTTC.

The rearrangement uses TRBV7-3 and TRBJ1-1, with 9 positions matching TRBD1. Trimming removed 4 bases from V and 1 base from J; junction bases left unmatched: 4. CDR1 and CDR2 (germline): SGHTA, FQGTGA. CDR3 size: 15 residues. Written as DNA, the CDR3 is TGTGCCAGCAGCTCACCGGGACAGGGGAACACTGAAGCTTTCTTT. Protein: CASSSPGQGNTEAFF.

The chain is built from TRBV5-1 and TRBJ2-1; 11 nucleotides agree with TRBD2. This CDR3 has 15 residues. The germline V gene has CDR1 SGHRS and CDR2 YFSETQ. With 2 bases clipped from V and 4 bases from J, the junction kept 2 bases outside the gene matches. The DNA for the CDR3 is TGCGCCAGCAGCTTAACTAGCGGGGGATACAATGAGCAGTTCTTC. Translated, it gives CASSLTSGGYNEQFF.

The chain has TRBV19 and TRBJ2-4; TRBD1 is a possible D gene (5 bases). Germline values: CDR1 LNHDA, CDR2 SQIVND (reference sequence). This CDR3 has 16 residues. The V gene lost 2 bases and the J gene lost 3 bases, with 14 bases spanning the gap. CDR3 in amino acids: CASSINEAGNKNIQYF. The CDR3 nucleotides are TGTGCCAGTAGTATAAACGAGGCAGGGAACAAAAACATTCAGTACTTC.

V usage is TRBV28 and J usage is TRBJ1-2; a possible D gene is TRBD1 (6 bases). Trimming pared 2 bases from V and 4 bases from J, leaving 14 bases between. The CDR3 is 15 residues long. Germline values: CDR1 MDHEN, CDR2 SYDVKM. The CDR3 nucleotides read TGTGCCAGCAGTTTAGTTGACAGGCCTAGCTATGGCTACACCTTC. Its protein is CASSLVDRPSYGYTF.

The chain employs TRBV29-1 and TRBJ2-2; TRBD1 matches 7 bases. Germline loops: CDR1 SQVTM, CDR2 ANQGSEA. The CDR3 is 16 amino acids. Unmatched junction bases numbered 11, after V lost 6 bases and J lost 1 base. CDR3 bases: TGCAGCGTGCGAGGTATAGGGGGCGGGAACACCGGGGAGCTGTTTTTT. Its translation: CSVRGIGGGNTGELFF.

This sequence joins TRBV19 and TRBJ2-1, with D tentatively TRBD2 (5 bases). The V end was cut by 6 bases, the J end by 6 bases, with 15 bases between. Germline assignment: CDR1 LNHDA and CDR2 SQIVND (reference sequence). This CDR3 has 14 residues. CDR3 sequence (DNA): TGTGCCAGTAGGGGAGTTAGTCGACTCAATGAGCAGTTCTTC. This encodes CASRGVSRLNEQFF.

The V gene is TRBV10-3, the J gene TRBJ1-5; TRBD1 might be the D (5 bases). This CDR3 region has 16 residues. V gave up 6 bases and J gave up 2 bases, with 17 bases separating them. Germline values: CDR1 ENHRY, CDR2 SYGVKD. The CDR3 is CAISPTALGGNQPQHF. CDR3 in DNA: TGTGCCATCAGCCCGACAGCCTTAGGCGGCAATCAGCCCCAGCATTTT.

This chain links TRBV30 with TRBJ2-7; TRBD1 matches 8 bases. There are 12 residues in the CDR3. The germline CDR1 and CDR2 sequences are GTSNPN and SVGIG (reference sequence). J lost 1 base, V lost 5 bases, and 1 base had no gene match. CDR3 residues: CAWGDRSYEQYF. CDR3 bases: TGTGCCTGGGGGGACAGGTCCTACGAGCAGTACTTC.

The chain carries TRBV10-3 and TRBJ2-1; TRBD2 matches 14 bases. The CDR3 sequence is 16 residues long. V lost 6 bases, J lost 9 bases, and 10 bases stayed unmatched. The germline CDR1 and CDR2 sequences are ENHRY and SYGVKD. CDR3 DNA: TGTGCCATCAGCACCCGGGGACTAGCGGGAGAGGGTGAGCAGTTCTTC. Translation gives CAISTRGLAGEGEQFF.

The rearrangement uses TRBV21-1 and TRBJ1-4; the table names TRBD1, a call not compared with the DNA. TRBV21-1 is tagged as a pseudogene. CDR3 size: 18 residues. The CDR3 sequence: CASWPRDRAWATNEKLFF. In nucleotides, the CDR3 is TGTGCCAGCTGGCCCCGGGACAGGGCCTGGGCGACTAATGAAAAACTGTTTTTT.

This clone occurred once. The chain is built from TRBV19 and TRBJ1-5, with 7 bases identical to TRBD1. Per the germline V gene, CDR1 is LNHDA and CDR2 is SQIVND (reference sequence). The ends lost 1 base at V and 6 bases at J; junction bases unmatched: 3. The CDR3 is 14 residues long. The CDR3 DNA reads TGTGCCAGTAGTATAGTAACAGGGGTTCAGCCCCAGCATTTT. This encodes CASSIVTGVQPQHF.

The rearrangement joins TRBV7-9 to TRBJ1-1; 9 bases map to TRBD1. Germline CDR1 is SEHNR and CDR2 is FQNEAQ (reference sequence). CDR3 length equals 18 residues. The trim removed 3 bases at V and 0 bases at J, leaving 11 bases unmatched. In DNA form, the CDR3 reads TGTGCCAGCAGCTTCCCGGGGACAGGGAGGTTAATGAACACTGAAGCTTTCTTT. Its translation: CASSFPGTGRLMNTEAFF.

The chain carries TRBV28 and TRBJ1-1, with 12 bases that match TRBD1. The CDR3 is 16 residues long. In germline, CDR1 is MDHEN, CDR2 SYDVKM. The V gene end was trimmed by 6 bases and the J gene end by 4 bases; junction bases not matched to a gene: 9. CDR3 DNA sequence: TGTGCCAGCAGCTTGGGACAGGGGGCTGGAAGCACTGAAGCTTTCTTT. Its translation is CASSLGQGAGSTEAFF.

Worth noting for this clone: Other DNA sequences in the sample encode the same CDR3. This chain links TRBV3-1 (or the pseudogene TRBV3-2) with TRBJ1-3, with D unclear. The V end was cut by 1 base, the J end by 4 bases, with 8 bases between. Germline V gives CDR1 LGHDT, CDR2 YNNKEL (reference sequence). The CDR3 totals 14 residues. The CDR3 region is CASSQGGQGNTIYF. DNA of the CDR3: TGTGCCAGCAGCCAAGGAGGGCAAGGAAACACCATATATTTT.